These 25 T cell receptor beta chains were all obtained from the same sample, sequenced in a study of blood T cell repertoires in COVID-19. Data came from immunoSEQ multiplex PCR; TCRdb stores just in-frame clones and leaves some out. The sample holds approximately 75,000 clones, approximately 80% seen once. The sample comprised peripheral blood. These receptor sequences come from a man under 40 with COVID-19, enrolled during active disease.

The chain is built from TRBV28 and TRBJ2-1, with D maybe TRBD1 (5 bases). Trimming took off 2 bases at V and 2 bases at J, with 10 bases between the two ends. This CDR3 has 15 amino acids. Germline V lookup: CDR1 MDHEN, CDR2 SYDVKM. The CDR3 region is CASSLGQGTYNEQFF. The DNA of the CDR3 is TGTGCCAGCAGTTTAGGGCAGGGAACCTACAATGAGCAGTTCTTC.

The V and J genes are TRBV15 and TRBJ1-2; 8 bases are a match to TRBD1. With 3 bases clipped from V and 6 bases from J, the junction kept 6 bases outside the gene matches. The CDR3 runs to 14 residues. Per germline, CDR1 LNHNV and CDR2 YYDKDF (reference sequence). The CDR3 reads CATSSRTGTDGYTF. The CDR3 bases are TGTGCCACCAGCAGTCGGACAGGGACGGATGGCTACACCTTC.

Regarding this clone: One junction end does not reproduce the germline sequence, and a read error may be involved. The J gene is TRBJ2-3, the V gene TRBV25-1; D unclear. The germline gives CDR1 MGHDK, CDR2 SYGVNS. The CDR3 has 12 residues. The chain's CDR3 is CASSESFSRLHF. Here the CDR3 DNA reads TGTGCCAGCAGTGAATCCTTCTCGCGTTTGCATTTT.

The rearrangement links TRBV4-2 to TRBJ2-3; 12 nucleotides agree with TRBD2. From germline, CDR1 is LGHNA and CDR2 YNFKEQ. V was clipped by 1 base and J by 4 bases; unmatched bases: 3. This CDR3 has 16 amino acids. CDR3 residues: CASSQGSSGRADTQYF. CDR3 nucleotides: TGTGCCAGCAGCCAAGGGTCTAGCGGGAGGGCAGATACGCAGTATTTT.

DNA of the CDR3: TGTGCCAGCAGCCCAGGACTAGCTTTAGAGACCCAGTACTTC. Translated, it gives CASSPGLALETQYF. The rearrangement joins TRBV4-2 to TRBJ2-5, with 8 bases lining up with TRBD2. Losses at the gene ends were 4 bases for V and 4 bases for J; bases not matched to a gene: 5. Germline V gene lookup returns CDR1 LGHNA and CDR2 YNFKEQ. The CDR3 runs to 14 residues.

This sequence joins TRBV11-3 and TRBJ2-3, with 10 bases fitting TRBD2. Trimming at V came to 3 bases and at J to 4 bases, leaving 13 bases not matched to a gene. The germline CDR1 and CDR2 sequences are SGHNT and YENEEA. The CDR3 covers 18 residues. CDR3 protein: CASSFRGSGTSVPDTQYF. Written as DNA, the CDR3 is TGTGCCAGCAGCTTTCGGGGTTCAGGGACTAGCGTGCCAGATACGCAGTATTTT.

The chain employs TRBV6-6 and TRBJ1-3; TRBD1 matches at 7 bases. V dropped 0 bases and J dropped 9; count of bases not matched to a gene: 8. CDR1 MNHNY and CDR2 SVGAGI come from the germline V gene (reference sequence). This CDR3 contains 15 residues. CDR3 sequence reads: CASSYSLRDRATIYF. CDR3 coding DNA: TGTGCCAGCAGTTACTCCCTCCGAGACAGGGCCACCATATATTTT.

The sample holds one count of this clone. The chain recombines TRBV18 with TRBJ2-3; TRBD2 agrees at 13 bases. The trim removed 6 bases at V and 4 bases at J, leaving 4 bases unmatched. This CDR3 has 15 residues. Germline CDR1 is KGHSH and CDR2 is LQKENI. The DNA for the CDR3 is TGTGCCAGCTCCCGGACTAGCGGGAGACCAGATACGCAGTATTTT. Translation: CASSRTSGRPDTQYF.

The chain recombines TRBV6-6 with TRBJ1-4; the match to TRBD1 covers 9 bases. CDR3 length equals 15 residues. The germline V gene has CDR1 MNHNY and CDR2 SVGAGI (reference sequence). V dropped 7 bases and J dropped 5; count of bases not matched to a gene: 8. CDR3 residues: CASTLGDRVNEKLFF. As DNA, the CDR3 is TGTGCCAGCACGTTAGGGGACAGGGTAAATGAAAAACTGTTTTTT.

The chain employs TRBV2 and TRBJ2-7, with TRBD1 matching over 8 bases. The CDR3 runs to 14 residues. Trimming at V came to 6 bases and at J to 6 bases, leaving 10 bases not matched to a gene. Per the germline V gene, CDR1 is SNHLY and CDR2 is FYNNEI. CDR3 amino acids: CASRRSGQGSEQYF. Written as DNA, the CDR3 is TGTGCCAGCAGGCGGAGCGGACAGGGCAGCGAGCAGTACTTC. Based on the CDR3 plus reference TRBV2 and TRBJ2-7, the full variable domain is EPEVTQTPSHQVTQMGQEVILRCVPISNHLYFYWYRQILGQKVEFLVSFYNNEISEKSEIFDDQFSVERPDGSNFTLKIRSTKLEDSAMYFCASRRSGQGSEQYFGPGTRLTVT.

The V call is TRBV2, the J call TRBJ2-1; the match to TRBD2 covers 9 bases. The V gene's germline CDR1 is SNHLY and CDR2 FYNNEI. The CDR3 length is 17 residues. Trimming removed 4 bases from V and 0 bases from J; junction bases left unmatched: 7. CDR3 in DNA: TGTGCCAGCAGTGGACTAGCGGAAGTGAGCTCCTACAATGAGCAGTTCTTC. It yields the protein CASSGLAEVSSYNEQFF.

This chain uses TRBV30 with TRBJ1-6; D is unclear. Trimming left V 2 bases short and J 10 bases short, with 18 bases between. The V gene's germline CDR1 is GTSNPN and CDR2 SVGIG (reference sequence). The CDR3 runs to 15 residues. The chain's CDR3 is CAWSPRHRVGSPLHF. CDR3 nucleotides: TGTGCCTGGAGTCCCCGTCACAGAGTAGGATCACCCCTCCACTTT.

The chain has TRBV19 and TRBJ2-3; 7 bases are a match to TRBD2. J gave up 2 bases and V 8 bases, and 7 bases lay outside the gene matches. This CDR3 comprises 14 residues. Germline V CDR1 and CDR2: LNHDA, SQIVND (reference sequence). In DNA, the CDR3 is TGTGCCAGTTCCGCACTAGCGCACACAGATACGCAGTATTTT. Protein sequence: CASSALAHTDTQYF.

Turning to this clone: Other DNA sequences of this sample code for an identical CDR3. CDR3 bases: TGCGCCAGCAGCTTGGATGGAACAGGGTACGAGCAGTACTTC. This codes for CASSLDGTGYEQYF. The chain links TRBV5-1 to TRBJ2-7, with D possibly matching TRBD1 (6 bases). V was cut by 0 bases and J by 4 bases, with 11 bases left in between. CDR3 size: 14 residues. CDR1 is SGHRS, CDR2 YFSETQ, per germline.

The CDR3, as DNA: TGTGCCAGCAGTTCTGTCTGGGACAGGGAACACTATGGCTACACCTTC. Amino acid sequence: CASSSVWDREHYGYTF. The V and J genes are TRBV28 and TRBJ1-2; 9 positions match TRBD1. Germline V gene data show CDR1 as MDHEN and CDR2 as SYDVKM. The length of the CDR3 is 16 residues. J lost 3 bases, V lost 4 bases, and 9 bases had no gene match.

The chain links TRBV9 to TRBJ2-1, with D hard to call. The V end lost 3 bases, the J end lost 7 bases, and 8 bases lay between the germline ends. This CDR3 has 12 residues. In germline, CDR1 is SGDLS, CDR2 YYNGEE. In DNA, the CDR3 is TGTGCCAGCAGCGCGCGAGCGAATGAGCAGTTCTTC. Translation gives CASSARANEQFF. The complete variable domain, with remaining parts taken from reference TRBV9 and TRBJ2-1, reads DSGVTQTPKHLITATGQRVTLRCSPRSGDLSVYWYQQSLDQGLQFLIQYYNGEERAKGNILERFSAQQFPDLHSELNLSSLELGDSALYFCASSARANEQFFGPGTRLTVL.

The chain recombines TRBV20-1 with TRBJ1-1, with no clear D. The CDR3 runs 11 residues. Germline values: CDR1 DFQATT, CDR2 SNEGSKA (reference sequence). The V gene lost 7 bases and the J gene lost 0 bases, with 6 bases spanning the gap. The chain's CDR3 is CSGSVNTEAFF. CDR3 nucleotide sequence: TGCAGTGGATCAGTGAACACTGAAGCTTTCTTT.

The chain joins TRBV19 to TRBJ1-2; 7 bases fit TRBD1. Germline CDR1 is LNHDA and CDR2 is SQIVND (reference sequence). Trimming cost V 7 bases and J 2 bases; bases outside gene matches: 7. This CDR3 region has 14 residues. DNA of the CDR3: TGTGCCAGTACCCAGGGACAGAGGAACTATGGCTACACCTTC. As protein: CASTQGQRNYGYTF.

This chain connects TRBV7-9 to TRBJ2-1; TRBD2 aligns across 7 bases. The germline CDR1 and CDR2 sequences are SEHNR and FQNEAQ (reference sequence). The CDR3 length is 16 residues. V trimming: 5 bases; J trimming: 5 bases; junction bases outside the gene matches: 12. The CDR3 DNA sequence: TGTGCCAGCAGCATCGGACTAGGCAACCTCGACAATGAGCAGTTCTTC. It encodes CASSIGLGNLDNEQFF.

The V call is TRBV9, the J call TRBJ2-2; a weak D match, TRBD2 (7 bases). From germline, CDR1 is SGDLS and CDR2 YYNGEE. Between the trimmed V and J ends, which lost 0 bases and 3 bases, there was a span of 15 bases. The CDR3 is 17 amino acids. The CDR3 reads CASSVAVRGAYTGELFF. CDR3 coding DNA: TGTGCCAGCAGCGTAGCGGTCCGGGGGGCGTACACCGGGGAGCTGTTTTTT.

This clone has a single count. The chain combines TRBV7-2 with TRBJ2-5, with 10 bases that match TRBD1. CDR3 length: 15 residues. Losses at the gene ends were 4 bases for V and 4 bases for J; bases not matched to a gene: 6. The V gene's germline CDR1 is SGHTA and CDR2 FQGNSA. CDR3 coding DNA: TGTGCCAGCAGCTATGACAGGGGGCGCAGAGAGACCCAGTACTTC. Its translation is CASSYDRGRRETQYF.

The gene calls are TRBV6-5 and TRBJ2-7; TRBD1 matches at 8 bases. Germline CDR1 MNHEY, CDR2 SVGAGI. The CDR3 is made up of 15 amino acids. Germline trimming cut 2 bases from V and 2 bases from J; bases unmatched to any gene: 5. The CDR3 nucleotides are TGTGCCAGCAGTTACCAGGCGGACAGGGCCTACGAGCAGTACTTC. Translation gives CASSYQADRAYEQYF.

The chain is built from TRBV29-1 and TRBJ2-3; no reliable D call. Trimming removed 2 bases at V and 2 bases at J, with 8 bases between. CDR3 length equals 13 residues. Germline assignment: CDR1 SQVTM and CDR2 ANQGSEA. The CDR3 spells CSVERLHTDTQYF. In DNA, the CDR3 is TGCAGCGTTGAACGACTGCACACAGATACGCAGTATTTT.

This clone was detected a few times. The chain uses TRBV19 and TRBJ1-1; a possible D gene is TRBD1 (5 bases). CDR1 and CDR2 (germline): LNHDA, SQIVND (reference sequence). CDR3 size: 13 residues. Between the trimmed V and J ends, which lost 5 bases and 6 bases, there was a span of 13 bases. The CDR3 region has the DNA TGTGCCAGTAGTCTCGCTGGGGCCCCTGAAGCTTTCTTT. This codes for CASSLAGAPEAFF.

CDR3 sequence reads: CASSQSFSVFGGGSPGLALLTQYF. The CDR3 bases are TGCGCCAGCAGTCAATCGTTTTCTGTTTTTGGGGGGGGGAGCCCGGGACTAGCCCTTCTCACCCAGTACTTC. The chain joins TRBV23-1 to TRBJ2-5; TRBD2 aligns across 9 bases. TRBV23-1 carries the ORF label, with uncertain function. The CDR3 is 24 amino acids. With 0 bases clipped from V and 8 bases from J, the junction kept 34 bases outside the gene matches.